This T cell receptor (beta chain) was sequenced for a study of blood T cell repertoires in COVID-19. Study details: The United States, Italy and Spain provided the acute and convalescent COVID-19 samples. T cells, B-cell-depleted T cells, or PBMCs supplied cDNA or gDNA.

Study members were between about 18 and 95 years old and lived in 24 US regions. The V and J ends lost 4 bases and 7 bases, in that order; junction bases with no gene match: 8. In germline, CDR1 is LNHDA, CDR2 SQIVND (reference sequence). This CDR3 is built from 15 residues. As originally analysed: Quantification of nucleated cells was approximated via reference gene primer amplification. Repertoires were generated with immunoSEQ multiplex PCR, while TCRdb's copy carries only in-frame clones and drops some. That table gives V, J and clone size, and the DNA gave D and trimming. The sample shows over 200,000 clones, around 80% of them seen only once.

This chain uses TRBV19 with TRBJ2-1, with 9 nucleotides matching TRBD1. The TCR originated in a man aged 40-50 years who had recovered from COVID-19. The sample consisted of PBMCs or T cells enriched from blood (not recorded which). The CDR3 DNA follows: TGTGCCAGTAGTACTTTGGGACAGGGAAGTAATGAGCAGTTCTTC. Translation: CASSTLGQGSNEQFF. Looking up the rest from reference TRBV19 and TRBJ2-1 gives the full variable domain: DGGITQSPKYLFRKEGQNVTLSCEQNLNHDAMYWYRQDPGQGLRLIYYSQIVNDFQKGDIAEGYSVSREKKESFPLTVTSAQKNPTAFYLCASSTLGQGSNEQFFGPGTRLTVL.